This T cell receptor beta chain derives from a study of identical twins. This CDR3 spans 16 amino acids. V trimming: 4 bases; J trimming: 2 bases; junction bases outside the gene matches: 10. The germline V gene encodes CDR1 SGHRS and CDR2 YFSETQ. Each CDR3 protein gets one entry after TCRdb re-called the 5' RACE reads with MiXCR. This sample yields about 690,000 distinct CDR3 sequences, of which over 5% are seen a single time; about 2% belongs to the top ten. The clonotype comes from a man aged 18 to 30 in good health. This rearrangement joins TRBV5-1 to TRBJ2-3; the match to TRBD2 covers 7 bases. Sequenced input: naive T cells sorted from blood. DNA of the CDR3: TGCGCCAGCAGCCTCGCCGGGACTACCGACACAGATACGCAGTATTTT. This encodes CASSLAGTTDTDTQYF.